This T cell receptor (beta chain) was retrieved from a study of blood T cells in healthy people across ages. Sample-barcoded 5' priming and a J-beta primer mix drove a second PCR of roughly 7 to 11 cycles. Each of the cDNA molecules was tagged by a template-switch adaptor with 12 random nucleotides. Via MiXCR, TCRdb re-called the 5' RACE reads, giving one row per CDR3 protein. The profile shows about 680,000 distinct CDR3 sequences, 45% to 50% of them singletons. V gave up 1 base and J gave up 3 bases; unmatched junction bases: 3. Germline values: CDR1 DFQATT, CDR2 SNEGSKA (reference sequence). CDR3 size: 13 residues.

Sequenced: blood. The sequence was collected from a woman aged 60-75 years in good health. V is TRBV20-1 and J is TRBJ2-7; 7 positions agree with TRBD2. The CDR3 loop reads CSARAVAGYEQYF. Written as DNA, the CDR3 is TGCAGTGCTAGAGCCGTAGCGGGCTACGAGCAGTACTTC.